The 6 T cell receptor beta chains below all came from one sample that was sequenced in a study of blood T cell repertoires in COVID-19. Assay: immunoSEQ multiplex PCR; the TCRdb copy retains only in-frame clones and omits some. The sample includes under 250,000 clones, roughly 90% of them seen just once. Input material: peripheral blood. The receptors were sampled from a woman aged 40 to 50 with acute or convalescent COVID-19.

This clone turned up a few times. The CDR3 bases are TGTGCCAGCAGCTGGACAGGGGAATGGTCTGGAAACACCATATATTTT. It translates to CASSWTGEWSGNTIYF. The chain recombines TRBV2 with TRBJ1-3; 9 nucleotides line up with TRBD1. The germline gives CDR1 SNHLY, CDR2 FYNNEI. The CDR3 runs to 16 residues. The V and J ends lost 6 bases and 1 base, in that order; junction bases with no gene match: 7.

The chain uses TRBV5-1 and TRBJ1-2, with 9 bases that match TRBD1. The germline V gene has CDR1 SGHRS and CDR2 YFSETQ. The CDR3 sequence is 12 residues long. Trimming removed 9 bases from V and 7 bases from J; junction bases left unmatched: 7. CDR3 DNA sequence: TGCGCCACTACGGGGACAGGGCCTGGCTACACCTTC. It translates to CATTGTGPGYTF.

This clone was seen just once. The DNA for the CDR3 is TGTGCCAGCAGCCAAGATGGGGGGGGGACCCAGTACTTC. It yields the protein CASSQDGGGTQYF. The chain employs TRBV3-1 (or the pseudogene TRBV3-2) and TRBJ2-5; 7 bases match TRBD2. Losses at the gene ends were 0 bases for V and 7 bases for J; bases not matched to a gene: 2. The CDR3 is 13 residues long. The germline CDR1 and CDR2 sequences are LGHDT and YNNKEL (reference sequence).

The chain has TRBV19 and TRBJ1-2; 7 bases are a match to TRBD1. There are 15 residues in the CDR3. CDR1 and CDR2 from the germline V gene are LNHDA and SQIVND (reference sequence). The J segment lost 4 bases and the V segment lost 6 bases, leaving 11 bases of the junction unmatched. In DNA, the CDR3 is TGTGCCAGTAGGCATACAGGGGAAGGTTCCTATGGCTACACCTTC. Translation: CASRHTGEGSYGYTF.

This clone occurred once. V is TRBV30 and J is TRBJ1-2; 9 nucleotides match TRBD1. The V gene's germline CDR1 is GTSNPN and CDR2 SVGIG (reference sequence). This CDR3 spans 13 amino acids. The ends lost 7 bases at V and 0 bases at J; junction bases unmatched: 3. The CDR3 sequence: CAFYRGPNYGYTF. CDR3 DNA: TGTGCCTTTTACAGGGGGCCTAACTATGGCTACACCTTC.

This clone was seen a single time. The chain employs TRBV25-1 and TRBJ2-3, with 7 bases matching TRBD1. The CDR3 extends over 15 amino acids. From germline, CDR1 is MGHDK and CDR2 SYGVNS. The ends lost 3 bases at V and 3 bases at J; junction bases unmatched: 6. The CDR3 region has the DNA TGTGCCAGCAGTGACAGGCCAGGGGGAACAGATACGCAGTATTTT. Protein sequence: CASSDRPGGTDTQYF.